This T cell receptor beta chain originates from a study of blood T cells in healthy people across ages. General study results and limits: When set beside aged donors, long-lived donors presented more naive CD4+ cells and higher diversity.

A second PCR, run for roughly 6 to 11 cycles, used a sample-barcoded 5' primer plus a J-beta primer mix. TCRdb reprocessed the 5' RACE reads via MiXCR and lists one record per CDR3 protein. This table has under 1,100,000 distinct CDR3 sequences, around 25% appearing once. The sample providers were healthy Caucasian people from Russia, aged roughly 6 to 95. Per sample, a minimum of 6 million PBMCs were isolated. Concerning this clonotype: Its antigen remains unidentified.

Germline lookup yields CDR1 SQVTM and CDR2 ANQGSEA. The CDR3 totals 11 residues. V was pared by 5 bases and J by 9 bases, with 11 bases between. These data are also associated with another study on T cells of mothers and their children. In that study: The output of TCR recombination is shaped by thymic selection similarly in related and unrelated pairs.

Sequencing used blood. The receptor comes from a girl aged 2-10 years in good health. The rearrangement joins TRBV29-1 to TRBJ2-1; D not certain. CDR3 bases: TGCAGCGTTCCCCTAGTCGGTGAGCAGTTCTTC. This codes for CSVPLVGEQFF.